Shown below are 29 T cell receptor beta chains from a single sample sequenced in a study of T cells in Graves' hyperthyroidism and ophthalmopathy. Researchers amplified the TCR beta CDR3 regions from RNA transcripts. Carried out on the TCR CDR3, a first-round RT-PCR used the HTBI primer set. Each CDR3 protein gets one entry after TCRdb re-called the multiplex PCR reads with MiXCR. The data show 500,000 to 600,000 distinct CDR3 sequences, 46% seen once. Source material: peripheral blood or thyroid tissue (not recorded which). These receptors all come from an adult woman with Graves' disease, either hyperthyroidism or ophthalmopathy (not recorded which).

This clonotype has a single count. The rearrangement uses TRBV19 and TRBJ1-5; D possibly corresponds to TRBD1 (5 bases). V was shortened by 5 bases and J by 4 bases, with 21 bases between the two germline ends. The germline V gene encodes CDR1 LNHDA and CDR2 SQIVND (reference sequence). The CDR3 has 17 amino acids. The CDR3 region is CASSPSTAWAGNQPQHF. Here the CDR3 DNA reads TGTGCCAGTAGTCCTTCGACAGCCTGGGCGGGAAATCAGCCCCAGCATTTT.

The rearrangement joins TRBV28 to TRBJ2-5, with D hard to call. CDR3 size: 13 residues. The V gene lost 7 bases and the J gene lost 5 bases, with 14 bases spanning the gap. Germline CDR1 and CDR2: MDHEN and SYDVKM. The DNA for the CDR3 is TGTGCCAGCAACGACACTTGGGATGAGACCCAGTACTTC. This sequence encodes CASNDTWDETQYF.

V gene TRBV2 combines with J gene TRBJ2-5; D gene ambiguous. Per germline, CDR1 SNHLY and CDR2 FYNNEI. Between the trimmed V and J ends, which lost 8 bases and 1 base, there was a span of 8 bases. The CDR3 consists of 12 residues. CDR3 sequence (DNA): TGTGCCAGCGTTTTTTCCCAAGAGACCCAGTACTTC. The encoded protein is CASVFSQETQYF.

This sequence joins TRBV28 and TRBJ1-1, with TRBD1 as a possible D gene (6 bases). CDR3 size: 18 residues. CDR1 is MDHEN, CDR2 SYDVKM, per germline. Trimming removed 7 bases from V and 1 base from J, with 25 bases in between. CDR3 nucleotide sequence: TGTGCCAGCATCCGAATAACCCTGAGCAGGGGATGGAACACTGAAGCTTTCTTT. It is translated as CASIRITLSRGWNTEAFF.

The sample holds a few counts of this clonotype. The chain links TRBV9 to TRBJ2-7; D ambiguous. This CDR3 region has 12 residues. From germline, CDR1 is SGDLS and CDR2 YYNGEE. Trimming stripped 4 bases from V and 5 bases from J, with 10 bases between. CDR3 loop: CASSPTLDEQYF. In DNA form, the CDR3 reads TGTGCCAGCAGCCCCACCTTGGACGAGCAGTACTTC.

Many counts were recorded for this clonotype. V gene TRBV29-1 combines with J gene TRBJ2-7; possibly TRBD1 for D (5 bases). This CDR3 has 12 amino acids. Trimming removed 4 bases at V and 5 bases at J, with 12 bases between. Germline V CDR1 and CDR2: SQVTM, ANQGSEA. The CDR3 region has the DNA TGCAGCGTTGTAGGGGCCCCCAACGAGCAGTACTTC. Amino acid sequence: CSVVGAPNEQYF.

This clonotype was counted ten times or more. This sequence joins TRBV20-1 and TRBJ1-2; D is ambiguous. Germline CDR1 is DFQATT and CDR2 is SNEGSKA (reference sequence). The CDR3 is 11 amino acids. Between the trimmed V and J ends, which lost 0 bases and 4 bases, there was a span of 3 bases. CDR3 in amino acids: CSARDVYGYTF. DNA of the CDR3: TGCAGTGCTAGAGATGTCTATGGCTACACCTTC.

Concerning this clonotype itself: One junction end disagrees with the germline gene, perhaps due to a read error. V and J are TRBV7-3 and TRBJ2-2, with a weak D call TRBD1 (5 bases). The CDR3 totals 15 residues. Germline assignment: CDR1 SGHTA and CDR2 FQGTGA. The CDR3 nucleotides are TGTGCCAGCAGCTTACAGGGCATGAACACTGGGGAGCTGTTTTTT. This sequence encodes CASSLQGMNTGELFF.

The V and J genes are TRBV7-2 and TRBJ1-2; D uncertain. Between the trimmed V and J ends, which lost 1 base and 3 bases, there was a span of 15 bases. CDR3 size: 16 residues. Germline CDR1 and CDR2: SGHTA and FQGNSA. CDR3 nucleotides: TGTGCCAGCAGCTTAGTGGCAGGCACTAGTGACTATGGCTACACCTTC. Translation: CASSLVAGTSDYGYTF. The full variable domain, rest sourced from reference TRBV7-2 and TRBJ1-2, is GAGVSQSPSNKVTEKGKDVELRCDPISGHTALYWYRQSLGQGLEFLIYFQGNSAPDKSGLPSDRFSAERTGGSVSTLTIQRTQQEDSAVYLCASSLVAGTSDYGYTFGSGTRLTVV.

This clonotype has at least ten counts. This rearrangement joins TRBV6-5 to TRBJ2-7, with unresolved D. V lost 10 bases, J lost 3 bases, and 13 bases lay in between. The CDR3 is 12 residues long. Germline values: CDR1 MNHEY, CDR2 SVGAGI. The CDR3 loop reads CAIEGPNYEQYF. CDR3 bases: TGTGCCATCGAAGGGCCTAACTACGAGCAGTACTTC.

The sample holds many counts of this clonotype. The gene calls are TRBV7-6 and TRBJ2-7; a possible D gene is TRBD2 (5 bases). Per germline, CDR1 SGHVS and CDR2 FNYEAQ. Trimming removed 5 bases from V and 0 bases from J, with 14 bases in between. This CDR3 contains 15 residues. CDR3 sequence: CASSQHEGGSYEQYF. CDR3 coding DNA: TGTGCCAGCAGCCAACACGAGGGTGGCTCCTACGAGCAGTACTTC.

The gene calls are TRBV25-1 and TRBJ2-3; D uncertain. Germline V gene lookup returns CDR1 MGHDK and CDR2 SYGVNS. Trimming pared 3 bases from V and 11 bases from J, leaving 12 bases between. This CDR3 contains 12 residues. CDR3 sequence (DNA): TGTGCCAGCAGTGACTCCCGACTTGAGCAGTATTTT. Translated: CASSDSRLEQYF.

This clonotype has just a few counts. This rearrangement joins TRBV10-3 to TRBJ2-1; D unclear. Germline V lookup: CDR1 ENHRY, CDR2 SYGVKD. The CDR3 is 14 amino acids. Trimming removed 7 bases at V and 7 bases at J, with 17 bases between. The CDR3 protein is CAITASGHGNEQFF. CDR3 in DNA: TGTGCCATCACCGCCTCCGGCCACGGGAATGAGCAGTTCTTC.

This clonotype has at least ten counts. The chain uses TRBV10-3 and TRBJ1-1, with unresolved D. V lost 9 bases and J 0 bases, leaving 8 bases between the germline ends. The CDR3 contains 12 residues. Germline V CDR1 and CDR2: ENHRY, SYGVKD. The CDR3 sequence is CAIRQMNTEAFF. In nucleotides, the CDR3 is TGTGCCATACGGCAGATGAACACTGAAGCTTTCTTT.

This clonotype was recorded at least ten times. CDR3 loop: CASSGTYEQYF. CDR3 bases: TGTGCCAGCAGTGGGACCTACGAGCAGTACTTC. The chain combines TRBV6-6 with TRBJ2-7; no firm D call. Between the trimmed V and J ends, which lost 5 bases and 2 bases, there was a span of 4 bases. Germline V lookup: CDR1 MNHNY, CDR2 SVGAGI (reference sequence). There are 11 residues in the CDR3.

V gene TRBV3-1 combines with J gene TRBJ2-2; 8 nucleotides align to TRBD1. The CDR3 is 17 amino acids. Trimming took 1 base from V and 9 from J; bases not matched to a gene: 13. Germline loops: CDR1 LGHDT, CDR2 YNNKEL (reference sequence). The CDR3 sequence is CASSQAGSRGLSRELFF. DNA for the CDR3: TGTGCCAGCAGCCAAGCGGGGAGCAGGGGGCTTTCCAGGGAGCTGTTTTTT.

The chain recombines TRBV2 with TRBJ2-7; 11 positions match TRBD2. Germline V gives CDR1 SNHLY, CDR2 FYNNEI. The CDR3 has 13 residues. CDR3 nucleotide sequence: TGTGTCTCCCTTAGCGGGAGGGGTCGGGAGCAGTACTTC. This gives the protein CVSLSGRGREQYF.

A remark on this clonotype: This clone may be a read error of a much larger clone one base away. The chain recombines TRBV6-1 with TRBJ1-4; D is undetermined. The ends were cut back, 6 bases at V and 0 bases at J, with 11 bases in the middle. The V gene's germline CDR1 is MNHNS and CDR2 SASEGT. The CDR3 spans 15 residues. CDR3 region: CASRPQRATNEKLFF. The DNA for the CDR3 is TGTGCCAGCAGGCCCCAGAGGGCAACTAATGAAAAACTGTTTTTT.

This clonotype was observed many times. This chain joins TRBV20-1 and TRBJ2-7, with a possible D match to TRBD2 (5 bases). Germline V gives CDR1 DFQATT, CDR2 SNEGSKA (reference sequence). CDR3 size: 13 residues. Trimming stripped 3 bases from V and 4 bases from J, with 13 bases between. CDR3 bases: TGCAGTGCTAGCGGCGGAGGTGGGTACGAGCAGTACTTC. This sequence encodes CSASGGGGYEQYF.

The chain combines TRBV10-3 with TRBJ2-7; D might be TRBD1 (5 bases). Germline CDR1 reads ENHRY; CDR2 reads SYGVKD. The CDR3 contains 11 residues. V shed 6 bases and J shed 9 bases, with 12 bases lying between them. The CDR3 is CAIRGRDVQYF. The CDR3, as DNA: TGTGCCATCAGGGGCAGGGATGTGCAGTACTTC.

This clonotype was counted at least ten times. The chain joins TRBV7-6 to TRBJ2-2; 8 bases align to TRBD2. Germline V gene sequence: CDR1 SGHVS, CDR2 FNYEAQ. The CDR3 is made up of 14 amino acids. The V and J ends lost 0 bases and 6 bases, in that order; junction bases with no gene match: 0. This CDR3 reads CASSLARGAGELFF. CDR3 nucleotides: TGTGCCAGCAGCTTAGCGCGGGGGGCCGGGGAGCTGTTTTTT.

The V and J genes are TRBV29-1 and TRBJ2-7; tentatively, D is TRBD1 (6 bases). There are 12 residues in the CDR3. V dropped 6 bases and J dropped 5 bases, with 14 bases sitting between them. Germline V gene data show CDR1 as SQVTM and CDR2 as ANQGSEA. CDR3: CSVGTGSHEQYF. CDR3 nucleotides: TGCAGCGTGGGCACAGGGTCCCACGAGCAGTACTTC.

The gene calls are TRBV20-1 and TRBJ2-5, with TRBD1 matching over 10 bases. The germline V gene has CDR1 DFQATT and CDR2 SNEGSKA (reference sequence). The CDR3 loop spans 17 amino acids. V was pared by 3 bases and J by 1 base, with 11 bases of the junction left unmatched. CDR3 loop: CSASHLGDRGGQETQYF. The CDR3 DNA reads TGCAGTGCTAGTCACCTAGGGGACAGGGGAGGCCAAGAGACCCAGTACTTC.

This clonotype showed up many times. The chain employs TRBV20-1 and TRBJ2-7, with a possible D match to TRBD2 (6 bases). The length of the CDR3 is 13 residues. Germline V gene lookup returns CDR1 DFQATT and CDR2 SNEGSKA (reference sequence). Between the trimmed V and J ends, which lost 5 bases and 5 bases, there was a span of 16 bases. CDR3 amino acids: CSALGSSDDEQYF. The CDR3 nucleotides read TGCAGTGCTTTAGGGTCTAGCGACGACGAGCAGTACTTC.

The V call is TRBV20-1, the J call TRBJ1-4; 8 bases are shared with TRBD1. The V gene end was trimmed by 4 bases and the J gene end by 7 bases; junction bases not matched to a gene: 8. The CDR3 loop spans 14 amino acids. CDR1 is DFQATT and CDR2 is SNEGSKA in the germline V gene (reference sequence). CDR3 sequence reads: CSATQGANTEKLFF. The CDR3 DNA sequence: TGCAGTGCTACGCAGGGGGCGAACACTGAAAAACTGTTTTTT.

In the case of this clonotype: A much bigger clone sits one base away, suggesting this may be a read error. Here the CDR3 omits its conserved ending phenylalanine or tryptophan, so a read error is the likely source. CDR3 coding DNA: TGTGCCAGCAGCCAAGACGGCTACGAGCAGTACCTC. Its protein is CASSQDGYEQYL. The chain is built from TRBV2 and TRBJ2-7; D gene ambiguous. V was cut by 6 bases and J by 3 bases, with 9 bases left in between. The germline V gene has CDR1 SNHLY and CDR2 FYNNEI. CDR3 size: 12 residues.

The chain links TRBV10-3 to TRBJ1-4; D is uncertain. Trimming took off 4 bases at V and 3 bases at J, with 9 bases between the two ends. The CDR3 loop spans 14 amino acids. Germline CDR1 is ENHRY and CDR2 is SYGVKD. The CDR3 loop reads CAISGDGSNEKLFF. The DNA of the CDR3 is TGTGCCATCAGTGGAGACGGGTCTAATGAAAAACTGTTTTTT.

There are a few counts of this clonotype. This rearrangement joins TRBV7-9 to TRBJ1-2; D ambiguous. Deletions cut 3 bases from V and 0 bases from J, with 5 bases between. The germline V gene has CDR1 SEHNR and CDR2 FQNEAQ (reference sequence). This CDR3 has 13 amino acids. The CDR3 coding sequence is TGTGCCAGCAGCTTCGCAGCTAACTATGGCTACACCTTC. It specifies CASSFAANYGYTF.

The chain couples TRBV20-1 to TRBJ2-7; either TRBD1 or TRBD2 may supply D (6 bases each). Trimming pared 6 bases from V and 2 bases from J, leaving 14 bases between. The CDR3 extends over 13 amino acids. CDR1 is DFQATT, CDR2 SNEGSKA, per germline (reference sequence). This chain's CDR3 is CSASLGGTYEQYF. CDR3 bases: TGCAGTGCCTCGTTAGGGGGGACCTACGAGCAGTACTTC.